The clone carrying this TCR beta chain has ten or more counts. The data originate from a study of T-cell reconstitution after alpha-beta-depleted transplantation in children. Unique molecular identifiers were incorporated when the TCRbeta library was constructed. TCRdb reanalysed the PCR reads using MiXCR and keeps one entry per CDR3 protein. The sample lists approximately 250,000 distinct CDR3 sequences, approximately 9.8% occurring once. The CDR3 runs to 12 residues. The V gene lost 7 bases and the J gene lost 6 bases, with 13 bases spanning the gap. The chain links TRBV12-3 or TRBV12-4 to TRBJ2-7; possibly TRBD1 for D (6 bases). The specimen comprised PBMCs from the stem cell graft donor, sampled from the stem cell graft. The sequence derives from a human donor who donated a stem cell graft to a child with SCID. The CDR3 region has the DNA TGTGCCAGCAAGTCAGGGGACGCCGAGCAGTACTTC. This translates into CASKSGDAEQYF.